The rows below give T cell receptor beta chains drawn from one sample of a study of identifying expanded T cells in peripheral blood. Measured with immunoSEQ multiplex PCR; TCRdb has only the in-frame clones, and not every one. The table has about 97,000 clones, approximately 88% seen once; the top ten hold about 14%. Sequencing was carried out using blood. The receptor source for this set is a person aged 18-69 years in good health. CDR3s include the opening cysteine and the closing phenylalanine or tryptophan. Each record gives: J gene, D gene, V gene, clone size, CDR3 DNA, CDR3 protein. The D gene is left open where the match is weak. Size tells how often a clone was seen (once, few, many) or the class of an expanded clone, and some rows leave it out.

j_gene: TRBJ2-5; d_gene: TRBD1; v_gene: TRBV11-2; abundance: once; CDR3nt: TGTGCCAGCAGCCCGCGACAGGGGGCAAGTTTAGAGACCCAGTACTTC; CDR3aa: CASSPRQGASLETQYF
j_gene: TRBJ2-4; d_gene: NA; v_gene: TRBV7-9; abundance: NA; CDR3nt: TGTGCCAGCAGCGCGAGCGGAGCCAAAAACATTCAGTACTTC; CDR3aa: CASSASGAKNIQYF
j_gene: TRBJ1-2; d_gene: NA; v_gene: TRBV27; abundance: NA; CDR3nt: TGTGCCAGCAGACGAACAGTAAACTATGGCTACACCTTC; CDR3aa: CASRRTVNYGYTF
j_gene: TRBJ2-7; d_gene: TRBD2; v_gene: TRBV11-1; abundance: NA; CDR3nt: TGTGCCAGCAGCCTAATAGGCGGGAGTATTTACGAGCAGTACTTC; CDR3aa: CASSLIGGSIYEQYF
j_gene: TRBJ2-7; d_gene: NA; v_gene: TRBV5-1; abundance: NA; CDR3nt: TGCGCCAGCAGCTTGGCAGGTCCGGGCGAGCAGTACTTC; CDR3aa: CASSLAGPGEQYF
j_gene: TRBJ2-1; d_gene: NA; v_gene: TRBV7-8; abundance: NA; CDR3nt: TGTGCCAGCAGCTTAGAAATCTCCGCGTCCTACAATGAGCAGTTCTTC; CDR3aa: CASSLEISASYNEQFF
j_gene: TRBJ2-7; d_gene: TRBD1; v_gene: TRBV27; abundance: NA; CDR3nt: TGTGCCAGCAGCCTAGGGGGCCCCTACGAGCAGTACTTC; CDR3aa: CASSLGGPYEQYF
j_gene: TRBJ2-1; d_gene: NA; v_gene: TRBV7-9; abundance: NA; CDR3nt: TGTGCCAGCAGCCTCGACAATGAGCAGTTCTTC; CDR3aa: CASSLDNEQFF
j_gene: TRBJ2-7; d_gene: NA; v_gene: TRBV5-6; abundance: NA; CDR3nt: TGTGCCAGCAGCTTACAGGGCGCCCTTACTTTTAGCTCCTACGAGCAGTACTTC; CDR3aa: CASSLQGALTFSSYEQYF
j_gene: TRBJ1-1; d_gene: NA; v_gene: TRBV6-1; abundance: NA; CDR3nt: TGTGCCAGCAGTGACGGAGTCGTGTTGGCTTTCTTT; CDR3aa: CASSDGVVLAFF
j_gene: TRBJ1-5; d_gene: NA; v_gene: TRBV28; abundance: NA; CDR3nt: TGTGCCAGCAGTTTATTAGGGGCAGAGGGGAATCAGCCCCAGCATTTT; CDR3aa: CASSLLGAEGNQPQHF
j_gene: TRBJ1-4; d_gene: NA; v_gene: TRBV9; abundance: NA; CDR3nt: TGTGCCAGCAGCGCCTCCCAGACTAATGAAAAACTGTTTTTT; CDR3aa: CASSASQTNEKLFF
j_gene: TRBJ1-1; d_gene: NA; v_gene: TRBV9; abundance: NA; CDR3nt: TGTGCCAGCAGCGTTTTATTGCACACTGAAGCTTTCTTT; CDR3aa: CASSVLLHTEAFF
j_gene: TRBJ1-2; d_gene: NA; v_gene: TRBV5-6; abundance: NA; CDR3nt: TGTGCCAGCAGGCAGGGATTGAGGGGCTACACCTTC; CDR3aa: CASRQGLRGYTF
j_gene: TRBJ1-2; d_gene: NA; v_gene: TRBV14; abundance: NA; CDR3nt: TGTGCCAGCAGCGAATGGGACGGACTTAACTATGGCTACACCTTC; CDR3aa: CASSEWDGLNYGYTF
j_gene: TRBJ1-2; d_gene: TRBD1; v_gene: TRBV7-9; abundance: NA; CDR3nt: TGTGCCAGCAGCCCCCGACAGGGCGAAAATGGCTACACCTTC; CDR3aa: CASSPRQGENGYTF